Listed below are T cell receptor beta chains from one sample, sequenced in a study of blood T cell repertoires in COVID-19. Data came from immunoSEQ multiplex PCR; TCRdb stores just in-frame clones and leaves some out. Among approximately 69,000 clones, around four fifths were seen once, and the ten largest hold roughly 23%. Sequences were obtained from peripheral blood. These receptors came from a man between 60 and 75 years old with acute or convalescent COVID-19. Each CDR3 is given with its conserved first and last residue. D genes are given only for firm matches. Not every row has a clone size; where given, it reads once, few, many or a size class.

d_gene: TRBD1
abundance: .
j_gene: TRBJ1-4
v_gene: TRBV5-4
CDR3nt: TGTGCCAGCAGCTTGGACAGGGGGAATGAAAAACTGTTTTTT
CDR3aa: CASSLDRGNEKLFF

d_gene: .
abundance: few
j_gene: TRBJ2-7
v_gene: TRBV5-1
CDR3nt: TGCGCCAGCAGCTTGGTGGGCAGGGACTACGAGCAGTACTTC
CDR3aa: CASSLVGRDYEQYF

d_gene: TRBD2
abundance: few
j_gene: TRBJ2-3
v_gene: TRBV12-3/TRBV12-4
CDR3nt: TGTGCTACTGGGACTAGCAGCACAGATACGCAGTATTTT
CDR3aa: CATGTSSTDTQYF

d_gene: TRBD1
abundance: .
j_gene: TRBJ1-5
v_gene: TRBV6-2/TRBV6-3
CDR3nt: TGTGCCAGCAGTATGGGGACAGGCCTGCCCCAGCATTTT
CDR3aa: CASSMGTGLPQHF

d_gene: TRBD1
abundance: .
j_gene: TRBJ2-3
v_gene: TRBV9
CDR3nt: TGTGCCAGCAGCTCGACAGGGTGGGGCACAGATACGCAGTATTTT
CDR3aa: CASSSTGWGTDTQYF

d_gene: .
abundance: many
j_gene: TRBJ1-1
v_gene: TRBV10-1
CDR3nt: TGCGCCAGCAGCGCCTCGGCGGAGCACACTGAAGCTTTCTTT
CDR3aa: CASSASAEHTEAFF

d_gene: TRBD1
abundance: .
j_gene: TRBJ1-2
v_gene: TRBV5-4
CDR3nt: TGTGCCAGCAGTATATTCTCCGGGACAGGGTCTGTCCCCTATGGCTACACCTTC
CDR3aa: CASSIFSGTGSVPYGYTF

d_gene: .
abundance: .
j_gene: TRBJ1-1
v_gene: TRBV6-1
CDR3nt: TGTGCCAGCAGTGATACCGGGACAAGTGAAGCTTTCTTT
CDR3aa: CASSDTGTSEAFF

d_gene: .
abundance: .
j_gene: TRBJ1-6
v_gene: TRBV7-9
CDR3nt: TGTGCCAGCAGCTCATCCTTTTCAGGGGCCTATTCACCCCTCCACTTT
CDR3aa: CASSSSFSGAYSPLHF

d_gene: TRBD2
abundance: .
j_gene: TRBJ2-5
v_gene: TRBV19
CDR3nt: TGTGCCAGTAGCCCAGCGGGAGCAGAGACCCAGTACTTC
CDR3aa: CASSPAGAETQYF

d_gene: .
abundance: .
j_gene: TRBJ1-1
v_gene: TRBV6-5
CDR3nt: TGTGCCAGCAGTTACGGCAGGCCCCATGAAGCTTTCTTT
CDR3aa: CASSYGRPHEAFF

d_gene: .
abundance: .
j_gene: TRBJ2-5
v_gene: TRBV7-8
CDR3nt: TGTGCCACCCGCGGGGGCTACGACCAAGAGACCCAGTACTTC
CDR3aa: CATRGGYDQETQYF

d_gene: TRBD1
abundance: once
j_gene: TRBJ2-7
v_gene: TRBV27
CDR3nt: TGTGCCAGCAGCCCGGGACAGATAGACTACGAGCAGTACTTC
CDR3aa: CASSPGQIDYEQYF

d_gene: .
abundance: .
j_gene: TRBJ1-5
v_gene: TRBV25-1
CDR3nt: TGTGCCAGCAGTGGAGGGTTTAGCAATCAGCCCCAGCATTTT
CDR3aa: CASSGGFSNQPQHF

d_gene: .
abundance: once
j_gene: TRBJ1-2
v_gene: TRBV3-1/TRBV3-2
CDR3nt: TGTGCCAGCAGCCAAGACCCAGATGCCTTTTATGGCTACACCTTC
CDR3aa: CASSQDPDAFYGYTF

d_gene: TRBD1
abundance: .
j_gene: TRBJ1-4
v_gene: TRBV27
CDR3nt: TGTGCCAGCAGTCCCGGACAGGGGTGGTCTAATGAAAAACTGTTTTTT
CDR3aa: CASSPGQGWSNEKLFF

d_gene: TRBD2
abundance: .
j_gene: TRBJ2-1
v_gene: TRBV30
CDR3nt: TGTGCCTGGAGTACACTAGCGGGAGTTAGAAATGAGCAGTTCTTC
CDR3aa: CAWSTLAGVRNEQFF

d_gene: .
abundance: .
j_gene: TRBJ2-3
v_gene: TRBV7-3
CDR3nt: TGTGCCAGCAGCTTACTCCCGACTACATCTAGCACAGATACGCAGTATTTT
CDR3aa: CASSLLPTTSSTDTQYF

d_gene: .
abundance: once
j_gene: TRBJ1-1
v_gene: TRBV5-6
CDR3nt: TGTGCCAGCAGCTTGGTGGGGGGTAGTGACACTGAAGCTTTCTTT
CDR3aa: CASSLVGGSDTEAFF

d_gene: TRBD1
abundance: .
j_gene: TRBJ1-2
v_gene: TRBV6-5
CDR3nt: TGTGCCAGCAGTTACTTTGACAGGGGCGCTTATGGCTACACCTTC
CDR3aa: CASSYFDRGAYGYTF

d_gene: TRBD2
abundance: .
j_gene: TRBJ2-1
v_gene: TRBV24-1
CDR3nt: TGTGCCACCAGTGAAGACGGGGGGGCCTACAATGAGCAGTTCTTC
CDR3aa: CATSEDGGAYNEQFF

d_gene: .
abundance: .
j_gene: TRBJ2-5
v_gene: TRBV18
CDR3nt: TGTGCCAGCTCACCAAGGTCGGGAGTCCAAGAGACCCAGTACTTC
CDR3aa: CASSPRSGVQETQYF

d_gene: .
abundance: .
j_gene: TRBJ2-7
v_gene: TRBV6-6
CDR3nt: TGTGCCAGCACCCAAACTAGAACCTACGAGCAGTACTTC
CDR3aa: CASTQTRTYEQYF

d_gene: .
abundance: .
j_gene: TRBJ1-6
v_gene: TRBV9
CDR3nt: TGTGCCAGCAGCGTAGCCGCTATTAATTCACCCCTCCACTTT
CDR3aa: CASSVAAINSPLHF

d_gene: .
abundance: .
j_gene: TRBJ1-6
v_gene: TRBV2
CDR3nt: TGTGCCAGAAATGGAGACTACAGAAGCTCCTATAATTCACCCCTCCACTTT
CDR3aa: CARNGDYRSSYNSPLHF

d_gene: TRBD1
abundance: .
j_gene: TRBJ1-5
v_gene: TRBV19
CDR3nt: TGTGCCAGTGGGGGACAGCCGTATAGCAATCAGCCCCAGCATTTT
CDR3aa: CASGGQPYSNQPQHF

d_gene: TRBD1
abundance: few
j_gene: TRBJ1-6
v_gene: TRBV25-1
CDR3nt: TGTGCCAGCAGTGACCCGCGGACAGGAGATAATTCACCCCTCCACTTT
CDR3aa: CASSDPRTGDNSPLHF

d_gene: .
abundance: .
j_gene: TRBJ1-1
v_gene: TRBV5-4
CDR3nt: TGTGCCAGCAGCTTGGATCCGGGAGAGGTCGGTGAAGCTTTCTTT
CDR3aa: CASSLDPGEVGEAFF

d_gene: .
abundance: .
j_gene: TRBJ2-3
v_gene: TRBV5-1
CDR3nt: TGCGCCAGCAGCCCAAATCCTGGAGGGAGCACAGATACGCAGTATTTT
CDR3aa: CASSPNPGGSTDTQYF

d_gene: TRBD2
abundance: .
j_gene: TRBJ2-3
v_gene: TRBV28
CDR3nt: TGTGCCAGCAGTTTGGGGGGGGACGCAGATACGCAGTATTTT
CDR3aa: CASSLGGDADTQYF

d_gene: TRBD1
abundance: .
j_gene: TRBJ1-2
v_gene: TRBV18
CDR3nt: TGTGCCAGCTCACCGGGACAGTACTATGGCTACACCTTC
CDR3aa: CASSPGQYYGYTF

d_gene: .
abundance: .
j_gene: TRBJ1-1
v_gene: TRBV28
CDR3nt: TGTGCCAGCAGTTTGTCGCTCGGCGGGCGGAACACTGAAGCTTTCTTT
CDR3aa: CASSLSLGGRNTEAFF

d_gene: .
abundance: .
j_gene: TRBJ2-5
v_gene: TRBV28
CDR3nt: TGTGCCAGCAGTTTGGTCCAGAACCAAGAGACCCAGTACTTC
CDR3aa: CASSLVQNQETQYF

d_gene: TRBD1
abundance: medium-sized
j_gene: TRBJ1-2
v_gene: TRBV18
CDR3nt: TGTGCCAGCTCACCGGTAGCCGGCCGGACAGGGGCAACCCATGGCTACACCTTC
CDR3aa: CASSPVAGRTGATHGYTF

d_gene: TRBD1
abundance: .
j_gene: TRBJ1-1
v_gene: TRBV4-1
CDR3nt: TGCGCCAGCAGCCAACAGGGACGGACAGGGGCCGAAGCTTTCTTT
CDR3aa: CASSQQGRTGAEAFF

d_gene: TRBD1
abundance: .
j_gene: TRBJ2-5
v_gene: TRBV19
CDR3nt: TGTGCCAGTAGTACAGGACAGGGCAAAGAGACCCAGTACTTC
CDR3aa: CASSTGQGKETQYF

d_gene: .
abundance: .
j_gene: TRBJ2-5
v_gene: TRBV11-3
CDR3nt: TGTGCCAGCAGCTCAGGACAGGAGGGGGAGACCCAGTACTTC
CDR3aa: CASSSGQEGETQYF

d_gene: TRBD2
abundance: .
j_gene: TRBJ2-3
v_gene: TRBV2
CDR3nt: TGTGCCAGCAGTTCTAGCGGGGGGGCTTCTGGCACAGATACGCAGTATTTT
CDR3aa: CASSSSGGASGTDTQYF

d_gene: TRBD2
abundance: .
j_gene: TRBJ2-5
v_gene: TRBV11-1
CDR3nt: TGTGCCAGCAGCTCCCCCGGACTAGTTTCAGAGACCCAGTACTTC
CDR3aa: CASSSPGLVSETQYF

d_gene: TRBD1
abundance: .
j_gene: TRBJ2-3
v_gene: TRBV3-1/TRBV3-2
CDR3nt: TGTGCCAGCAGCCAAGAGGCAGGGGGCGCCACAGATACGCAGTATTTT
CDR3aa: CASSQEAGGATDTQYF

d_gene: .
abundance: .
j_gene: TRBJ1-1
v_gene: TRBV6-1
CDR3nt: TGTGCCAGCAGTGAAACAGCAAGGGAGGTAATGAACACTGAAGCTTTCTTT
CDR3aa: CASSETAREVMNTEAFF

d_gene: .
abundance: few
j_gene: TRBJ1-1
v_gene: TRBV7-2
CDR3nt: TGTGCCAGCAGCCCTCGTTTTGACACTGAAGCTTTCTTT
CDR3aa: CASSPRFDTEAFF

d_gene: TRBD2
abundance: .
j_gene: TRBJ2-2
v_gene: TRBV5-1
CDR3nt: TGCGCCAGCAGCTTGGCTAGCGGGAGAGGGGAGCTGTTTTTT
CDR3aa: CASSLASGRGELFF

d_gene: .
abundance: .
j_gene: TRBJ2-2
v_gene: TRBV9
CDR3nt: TGTGCCAGCGGGGACAACGGACGGCCCGGGAACACCGGGGAGCTGTTTTTT
CDR3aa: CASGDNGRPGNTGELFF

d_gene: .
abundance: .
j_gene: TRBJ1-2
v_gene: TRBV6-5
CDR3nt: TGTGCCAGCAGTCCACGTGGCAGGGAGGGTGCTGGCTACACCTTC
CDR3aa: CASSPRGREGAGYTF

d_gene: .
abundance: .
j_gene: TRBJ2-2
v_gene: TRBV10-2
CDR3nt: TGCGCCAGCCTGGAAAACACAGGACGCGGGGAGCTGTTTTTT
CDR3aa: CASLENTGRGELFF

d_gene: .
abundance: .
j_gene: TRBJ2-5
v_gene: TRBV3-1/TRBV3-2
CDR3nt: TGTGCCAGCAGCCAAGTTGGGGGGGCCGAGACCCAGTACTTC
CDR3aa: CASSQVGGAETQYF

d_gene: .
abundance: .
j_gene: TRBJ2-5
v_gene: TRBV27
CDR3nt: TGTGCCAGCAGTTTATCGGCATGGTACCAAGAGACCCAGTACTTC
CDR3aa: CASSLSAWYQETQYF